These T cell receptor beta chains were read from a single sample in a study of blood T cell repertoires in COVID-19. TCRdb keeps only in-frame clones here, not all; method: immunoSEQ multiplex PCR. The sample lists 88,000 or so clones; about 85% were seen once. The sequenced sample consisted of peripheral blood. The receptors come from a man aged 55 to 70 with acute or convalescent COVID-19. Each CDR3 is given with its conserved first and last residue. The D gene is left open where the match is weak. Size values are once, few and many counts, or a class for expanded clones, and some rows have none.

d_call j_call v_call clone_size cdr3_aa cdr3_nt
NA TRBJ2-3 TRBV11-2 NA CASSSPRISGTDTQYF TGTGCCAGCAGCTCCCCCCGAATTTCGGGCACAGATACGCAGTATTTT
TRBD1 TRBJ2-2 TRBV4-2 NA CASTLGQAANTGELFF TGTGCCAGCACCTTGGGACAGGCAGCGAACACCGGGGAGCTGTTTTTT
NA TRBJ1-5 TRBV10-2 NA CASIRWGEMDNQPQHF TGCGCCAGCATCCGGTGGGGGGAAATGGACAATCAGCCCCAGCATTTT
TRBD2 TRBJ2-7 TRBV6-1 NA CASSVAGPSYEQYF TGTGCCAGCAGTGTAGCGGGGCCATCCTACGAGCAGTACTTC
TRBD2 TRBJ2-1 TRBV19 once CASRSSGRREQFF TGTGCCAGTAGATCTAGCGGGAGAAGGGAGCAGTTCTTC
NA TRBJ2-5 TRBV20-1 NA CSASPYRGALYRETQYF TGCAGTGCTAGTCCATATCGCGGCGCCCTATATAGAGAGACCCAGTACTTC
NA TRBJ2-5 TRBV20-1 NA CSALREETQYF TGCAGTGCTCTCAGGGAAGAGACCCAGTACTTC
NA TRBJ1-1 TRBV3-1/TRBV3-2 once CASSPLSTGNTEAFF TGTGCCAGCAGCCCGCTATCCACAGGGAACACTGAAGCTTTCTTT
NA TRBJ2-7 TRBV2 NA CASRRQISYEQYF TGTGCCAGCAGACGACAGATCTCCTACGAGCAGTACTTC
TRBD2 TRBJ2-1 TRBV6-4 NA CASSDSSGSYNEQFF TGTGCCAGCAGTGACTCGAGCGGGAGTTACAATGAGCAGTTCTTC
TRBD1 TRBJ2-7 TRBV6-5 NA CASSNYRDRVHEQYF TGTGCCAGCAGTAATTACCGGGACAGGGTCCACGAGCAGTACTTC
NA TRBJ1-4 TRBV19 NA CASSTDRITNEKLFF TGTGCCAGTAGTACCGACAGGATAACTAATGAAAAACTGTTTTTT
TRBD1 TRBJ1-5 TRBV18 once CASSPDRAQPQHF TGTGCCAGCTCACCTGACAGGGCTCAGCCCCAGCATTTT
NA TRBJ2-2 TRBV11-2 NA CASSLAVPGNTGELFF TGTGCCAGCAGCTTAGCCGTTCCGGGGAACACCGGGGAGCTGTTTTTT
TRBD2 TRBJ2-5 TRBV19 NA CASSTSGRRVRETQYF TGTGCCAGTAGTACCAGCGGGAGGAGGGTTCGAGAGACCCAGTACTTC
NA TRBJ1-2 TRBV12-3/TRBV12-4 NA CASSWGPGYTF TGTGCCAGCAGTTGGGGCCCCGGCTACACCTTC
TRBD1 TRBJ2-4 TRBV20-1 once CSGPRGNIQYF TGCAGTGGACCCAGGGGGAACATTCAGTACTTC
NA TRBJ2-2 TRBV24-1 NA CATSEGHNTGELFF TGTGCCACCAGTGAGGGACACAACACCGGGGAGCTGTTTTTT
TRBD2 TRBJ2-3 TRBV5-1 NA CASSPGLADDTQYF TGCGCCAGCAGCCCAGGACTAGCGGACGATACGCAGTATTTT
TRBD2 TRBJ2-5 TRBV4-2 NA CASSRRDYPGQETQYF TGTGCCAGCAGCCGAAGGGACTATCCCGGCCAAGAGACCCAGTACTTC
TRBD1 TRBJ2-3 TRBV5-1 NA CASSFISNNRQGDF TGCGCCAGCAGCTTTATTAGTAATAATAGGCAGGGGGACTTT
TRBD1 TRBJ1-4 TRBV10-3 NA CAISEWGQHNEKLFF TGTGCCATCAGTGAATGGGGACAGCATAATGAAAAACTGTTTTTT
TRBD2 TRBJ2-7 TRBV19 NA CASSTTSGSSYEQYF TGTGCCAGTAGTACGACTAGCGGGTCCTCCTACGAGCAGTACTTC
NA TRBJ1-2 TRBV7-9 NA CASSSWTANGYTF TGTGCCAGCAGCTCTTGGACAGCAAATGGCTACACCTTC
TRBD2 TRBJ2-1 TRBV30 once CAWSVPPLLAGRGNEQFF TGTGCCTGGAGTGTACCCCCCCTCCTAGCGGGAAGAGGGAATGAGCAGTTCTTC
NA TRBJ2-4 TRBV5-1 NA CASSLNPSGKNIQYF TGCGCCAGCAGCTTAAATCCCTCGGGCAAAAACATTCAGTACTTC
TRBD2 TRBJ2-1 TRBV5-1 NA CASSFVGTSGGAGNEQFF TGCGCCAGCAGCTTTGTAGGGACTAGCGGGGGGGCCGGGAATGAGCAGTTCTTC
TRBD1 TRBJ1-2 TRBV11-1 few CASSLHRDRRLYGYTF TGTGCCAGCAGCTTACACCGGGACAGGAGACTGTATGGCTACACCTTC
NA TRBJ1-4 TRBV5-1 NA CASSWGGTNEKLFF TGCGCCAGCAGCTGGGGGGGAACTAATGAAAAACTGTTTTTT
NA TRBJ2-3 TRBV9 NA CASSVGSDLRTQYF TGTGCCAGCAGCGTCGGGAGCGACCTTCGTACGCAGTATTTT
TRBD2 TRBJ2-2 TRBV30 NA CACTRLAGSGELFF TGTGCCTGCACTAGACTAGCGGGATCCGGGGAGCTGTTTTTT
TRBD1 TRBJ1-1 TRBV6-5 NA CASSLDRGTTEAFF TGTGCCAGCAGTCTGGACAGGGGCACCACTGAAGCTTTCTTT
NA TRBJ2-2 TRBV3-1/TRBV3-2 NA CASSQYKGPNTGELFF TGTGCCAGCAGCCAATATAAGGGGCCCAACACCGGGGAGCTGTTTTTT